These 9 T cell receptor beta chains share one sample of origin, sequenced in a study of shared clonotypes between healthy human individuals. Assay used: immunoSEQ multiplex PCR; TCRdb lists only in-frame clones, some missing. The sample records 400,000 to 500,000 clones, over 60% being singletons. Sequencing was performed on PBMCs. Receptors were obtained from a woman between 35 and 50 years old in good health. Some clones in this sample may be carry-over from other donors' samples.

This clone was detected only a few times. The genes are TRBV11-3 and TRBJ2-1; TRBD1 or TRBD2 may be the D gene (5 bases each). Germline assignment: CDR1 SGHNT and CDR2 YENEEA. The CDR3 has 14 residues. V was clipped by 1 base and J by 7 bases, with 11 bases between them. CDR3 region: CASSLGGEGNEQFF. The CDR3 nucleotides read TGTGCCAGCAGCTTAGGAGGAGAGGGGAATGAGCAGTTCTTC.

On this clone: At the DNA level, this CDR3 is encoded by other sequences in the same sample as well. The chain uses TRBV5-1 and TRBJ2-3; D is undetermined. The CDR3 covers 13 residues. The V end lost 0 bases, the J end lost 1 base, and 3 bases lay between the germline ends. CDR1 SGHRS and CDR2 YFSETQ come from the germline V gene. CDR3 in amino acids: CASSLARTDTQYF. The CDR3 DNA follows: TGCGCCAGCAGCTTGGCTCGCACAGATACGCAGTATTTT. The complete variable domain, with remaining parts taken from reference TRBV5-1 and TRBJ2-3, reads KAGVTQTPRYLIKTRGQQVTLSCSPISGHRSVSWYQQTPGQGLQFLFEYFSETQRNKGNFPGRFSGRQFSNSRSEMNVSTLELGDSALYLCASSLARTDTQYFGPGTRLTVL.

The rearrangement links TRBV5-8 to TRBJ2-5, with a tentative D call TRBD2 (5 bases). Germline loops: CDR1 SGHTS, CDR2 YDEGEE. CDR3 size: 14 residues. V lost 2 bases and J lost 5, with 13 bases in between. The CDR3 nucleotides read TGTGCCAGCAGCTTTAGGGTTGGGGAGGAGACCCAGTACTTC. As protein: CASSFRVGEETQYF.

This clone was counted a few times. The CDR3 coding sequence is TGCGCCAGCAGCTTGGAGTGGGGGCGCACCGGGGAGCTGTTTTTT. Translated: CASSLEWGRTGELFF. V is TRBV5-1 and J is TRBJ2-2; D perhaps matches TRBD1 (6 bases). Trimming removed 0 bases from V and 4 bases from J, with 10 bases in between. CDR1 SGHRS and CDR2 YFSETQ come from the germline V gene. The CDR3 has 15 residues.

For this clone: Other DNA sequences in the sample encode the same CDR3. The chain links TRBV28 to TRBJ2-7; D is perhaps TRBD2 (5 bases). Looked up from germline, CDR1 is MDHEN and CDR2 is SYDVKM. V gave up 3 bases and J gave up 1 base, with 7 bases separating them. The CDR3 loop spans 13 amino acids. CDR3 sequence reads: CASSFPGSYEQYF. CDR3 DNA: TGTGCCAGCAGTTTTCCGGGATCCTACGAGCAGTACTTC. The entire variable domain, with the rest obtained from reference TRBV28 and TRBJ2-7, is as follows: DVKVTQSSRYLVKRTGEKVFLECVQDMDHENMFWYRQDPGLGLRLIYFSYDVKMKEKGDIPEGYSVSREKKERFSLILESASTNQTSMYLCASSFPGSYEQYFGPGTRLTVT.

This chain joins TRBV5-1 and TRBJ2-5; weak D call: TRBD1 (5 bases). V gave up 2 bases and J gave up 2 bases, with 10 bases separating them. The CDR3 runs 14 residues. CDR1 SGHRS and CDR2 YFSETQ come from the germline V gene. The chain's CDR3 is CASSFGSGQETQYF. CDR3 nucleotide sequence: TGCGCCAGCAGCTTCGGGTCAGGGCAAGAGACCCAGTACTTC.

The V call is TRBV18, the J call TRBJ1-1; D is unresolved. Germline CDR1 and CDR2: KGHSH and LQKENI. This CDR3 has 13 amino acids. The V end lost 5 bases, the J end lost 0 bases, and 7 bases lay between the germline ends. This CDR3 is CASSNSLNTEAFF. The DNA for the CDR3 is TGTGCCAGCTCAAACAGCTTGAACACTGAAGCTTTCTTT.

CDR3 loop: CASSRFPRGRRENTEAFF. As DNA, the CDR3 is TGTGCCAGCAGCCGATTCCCTAGGGGGCGCAGAGAGAACACTGAAGCTTTCTTT. J is TRBJ1-1 and V is TRBV7-9; TRBD1 matches at 7 bases. Losses at the gene ends were 5 bases for V and 1 base for J; bases not matched to a gene: 16. Germline V gene lookup returns CDR1 SEHNR and CDR2 FQNEAQ (reference sequence). The CDR3 loop spans 18 amino acids.

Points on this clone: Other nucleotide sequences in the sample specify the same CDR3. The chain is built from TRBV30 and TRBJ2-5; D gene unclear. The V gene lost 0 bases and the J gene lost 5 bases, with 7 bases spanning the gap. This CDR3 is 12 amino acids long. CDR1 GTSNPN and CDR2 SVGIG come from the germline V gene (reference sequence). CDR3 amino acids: CAWSVFRETQYF. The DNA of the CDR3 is TGTGCCTGGAGTGTATTTCGGGAGACCCAGTACTTC.